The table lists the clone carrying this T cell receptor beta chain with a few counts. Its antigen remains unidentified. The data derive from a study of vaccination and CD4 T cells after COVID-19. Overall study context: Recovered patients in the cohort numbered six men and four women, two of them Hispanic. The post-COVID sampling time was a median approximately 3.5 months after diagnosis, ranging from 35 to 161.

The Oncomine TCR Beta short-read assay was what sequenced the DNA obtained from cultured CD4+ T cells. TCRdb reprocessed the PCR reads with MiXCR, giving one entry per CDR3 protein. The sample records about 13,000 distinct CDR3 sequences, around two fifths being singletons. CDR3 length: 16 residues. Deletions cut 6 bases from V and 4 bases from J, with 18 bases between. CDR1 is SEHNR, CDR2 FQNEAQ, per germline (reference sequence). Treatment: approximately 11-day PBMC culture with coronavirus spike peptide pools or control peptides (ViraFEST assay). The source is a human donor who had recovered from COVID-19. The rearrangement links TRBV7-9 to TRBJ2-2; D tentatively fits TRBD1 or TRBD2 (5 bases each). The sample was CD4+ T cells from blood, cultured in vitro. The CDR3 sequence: CASSLLTGTGTGELFF. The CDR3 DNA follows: TGTGCCAGCAGTTTATTAACCGGGACCGGCACCGGGGAGCTGTTTTTT.